Shown below are 18 T cell receptor beta chains from a single sample sequenced in a study of neurological immune-mediated disorders (dated by TCRdb to about 2019). Libraries were made using 5' RACE. The sample was run on an Illumina HiSeq 2500. TCRdb reprocessed the public reads (quality trimming at Q25 with fastp, clone calling with MiXCR) and kept in-frame beta chains. Each CDR3 protein gets just one entry, which takes the most common genes and DNA from the rows behind it. The sample table holds about 50,000 distinct CDR3 sequences, of which roughly 4.6% were seen once. The ten biggest clones cover 2.5% to 3.5% of the sample. The specimen sequenced was PBMCs. The source is a man between 50 and 59 years old with multiple sclerosis.

This clonotype was picked up many times. V is TRBV5-1 and J is TRBJ2-7, with TRBD1 identical over 8 bases. The CDR3 totals 14 residues. Unmatched junction bases numbered 3, after V lost 4 bases and J lost 0 bases. The germline gives CDR1 SGHRS, CDR2 YFSETQ. The CDR3 here is CASSQGAFSYEQYF. CDR3 coding DNA: TGCGCCAGCAGCCAGGGGGCCTTCTCCTACGAGCAGTACTTC. The whole variable domain, filled in from reference TRBV5-1 and TRBJ2-7, reads KAGVTQTPRYLIKTRGQQVTLSCSPISGHRSVSWYQQTPGQGLQFLFEYFSETQRNKGNFPGRFSGRQFSNSRSEMNVSTLELGDSALYLCASSQGAFSYEQYFGPGTRLTVT.

In its sample, this clonotype was seen many times. The rearrangement uses TRBV5-1 and TRBJ2-1; TRBD2 agrees at 7 bases. Germline values: CDR1 SGHRS, CDR2 YFSETQ. CDR3 length equals 15 residues. V lost 2 bases, J lost 6 bases, and 8 bases stayed unmatched. This CDR3 is CASSFERGPSNEQFF. DNA of the CDR3: TGCGCCAGCAGCTTCGAGCGGGGCCCTTCCAATGAGCAGTTCTTC.

This clonotype was seen at least ten times. V is TRBV5-6 and J is TRBJ2-1; 10 bases fit TRBD2. V dropped 1 base and J dropped 8; count of bases not matched to a gene: 6. The V gene's germline CDR1 is SGHDT and CDR2 YYEEEE. The CDR3 length is 15 residues. The CDR3 bases are TGTGCCAGCAGCTTGCCTAGCGGGAGTACCGATGAGCAGTTCTTC. Translation gives CASSLPSGSTDEQFF.

In its sample, this clonotype was seen many times. V and J are TRBV2 and TRBJ2-1; D not resolved. CDR3 length: 16 residues. Germline V gene data show CDR1 as SNHLY and CDR2 as FYNNEI. Trimming shortened V by 7 bases and J by 9 bases, and 25 bases separated the two germline ends. The CDR3 region has the DNA TGTGCCAGCAAGGAACTAAACGTACGGGCCGCAAGTGAGCAGTTCTTC. This sequence encodes CASKELNVRAASEQFF.

This clonotype appeared many times. The chain uses TRBV5-1 and TRBJ1-1; possibly TRBD1 for D (6 bases). Trimming left V 4 bases short and J 6 bases short, with 10 bases between. The CDR3 is made up of 12 amino acids. From germline, CDR1 is SGHRS and CDR2 YFSETQ. In DNA, the CDR3 is TGCGCCAGCAGCAAGGGGGGTCCTGAAGCTTTCTTT. It yields the protein CASSKGGPEAFF.

This clonotype was found many times. The chain combines TRBV5-1 with TRBJ1-1, with a possible D match to TRBD1 (6 bases). Trimming left V 0 bases short and J 3 bases short, with 12 bases between. From germline, CDR1 is SGHRS and CDR2 YFSETQ. This CDR3 contains 15 residues. The CDR3 loop is CASSLAGRGYTEAFF. The CDR3 DNA sequence: TGCGCCAGCAGCTTGGCTGGGAGGGGGTACACTGAAGCTTTCTTT.

This clonotype has ten or more counts. The J gene is TRBJ2-1, the V gene TRBV2; perhaps TRBD1 as D (6 bases). The V and J ends lost 6 bases and 6 bases respectively, with 15 bases between them. The CDR3 has 14 amino acids. In germline, CDR1 is SNHLY, CDR2 FYNNEI. CDR3 nucleotides: TGTGCCAGCAGCTCAGGGGCTACTCGCAATGAGCAGTTCTTC. Encoded protein: CASSSGATRNEQFF.

This clonotype was counted a few times. The chain recombines TRBV20-1 with TRBJ2-7, with D perhaps matching TRBD1 (6 bases). V was clipped by 6 bases and J by 4 bases, with 13 bases between them. CDR3 size: 12 residues. Germline CDR1 DFQATT, CDR2 SNEGSKA (reference sequence). CDR3 nucleotide sequence: TGCAGTGCAGCTACAGGGCGGTACGAGCAGTACTTC. Translation: CSAATGRYEQYF.

This clonotype was counted ten times or more. V is TRBV6-5 and J is TRBJ2-3; D is perhaps TRBD1 or TRBD2 (6 bases each). Trimming shortened V by 7 bases and J by 4 bases, and 15 bases separated the two germline ends. This CDR3 is 14 amino acids long. Per germline, CDR1 MNHEY and CDR2 SVGAGI. This CDR3 reads CASTPGASADTQYF. The CDR3 coding sequence is TGTGCCAGCACCCCGGGGGCGAGCGCAGATACGCAGTATTTT.

A remark on this clonotype: Likely a read error: the CDR3 ends without its conserved phenylalanine or tryptophan. In DNA form, the CDR3 reads TGTGCCAGCAGCGGGCGCGGGAGAGAGATGGAGACCCAGTACAAC. Its translation: CASSGRGREMETQYN. The V and J genes are TRBV11-3 and TRBJ2-5; 7 positions agree with TRBD2. CDR1 is SGHNT, CDR2 YENEEA, per germline. V trimming: 5 bases; J trimming: 5 bases; junction bases outside the gene matches: 11. The CDR3 contains 15 residues.

This clonotype was recorded at least ten times. The chain uses TRBV29-1 and TRBJ1-1, with D perhaps TRBD1 (6 bases). This CDR3 is 14 amino acids long. Germline values: CDR1 SQVTM, CDR2 ANQGSEA. V lost 6 bases, J lost 3 bases, and 17 bases lay in between. CDR3 loop: CSVKGTNTHTEAFF. For the CDR3, the DNA is TGCAGCGTAAAGGGGACAAATACCCACACTGAAGCTTTCTTT.

The chain carries TRBV12-3 or TRBV12-4 and TRBJ2-2; 8 positions match TRBD2. The CDR3 consists of 15 residues. V lost 7 bases to trimming and J lost 3 bases; unmatched junction nucleotides: 7. DNA for the CDR3: TGTGCCAGCACCATAGCGGGGCCGTACACCGGGGAGCTGTTTTTT. Residues: CASTIAGPYTGELFF.

This clonotype was observed a handful of times. This could be a read error, since a much larger clone is one nucleotide away. The chain employs TRBV5-1 and TRBJ2-5; D might be TRBD2 (5 bases). This CDR3 has 15 residues. Trimming stripped 4 bases from V and 2 bases from J, with 15 bases between. Germline V lookup: CDR1 SGHRS, CDR2 YFSETQ. CDR3 residues: CASSNLPGKQETQYF. In nucleotides, the CDR3 is TGCGCCAGCAGCAACTTACCGGGAAAGCAAGAGACCCAGTACTTC.

This clonotype was counted ten times or more. The chain couples TRBV5-5 to TRBJ2-1; D is unclear. V lost 0 bases and J lost 6, with 10 bases in between. The germline V gene encodes CDR1 SGHKS and CDR2 YYEKEE (reference sequence). The CDR3 loop spans 14 amino acids. The CDR3 bases are TGTGCCAGCAGCTTGGAGAGTCGGGCCAATGAGCAGTTCTTC. It codes for CASSLESRANEQFF.

There are a few counts of this clonotype. V and J are TRBV28 and TRBJ2-5; unclear D gene. There are 12 residues in the CDR3. The ends were cut back, 2 bases at V and 1 base at J, with 2 bases in the middle. The V gene's germline CDR1 is MDHEN and CDR2 SYDVKM. The DNA of the CDR3 is TGTGCCAGCAGTTTACCCCAAGAGACCCAGTACTTC. It encodes CASSLPQETQYF.

V and J are TRBV20-1 and TRBJ1-1, with TRBD1 identical over 7 bases. The CDR3 is 14 residues long. Germline V gene lookup returns CDR1 DFQATT and CDR2 SNEGSKA (reference sequence). V gave up 1 base and J gave up 5 bases; unmatched junction bases: 7. The CDR3 here is CSARVLGGQTEAFF. Written as DNA, the CDR3 is TGCAGTGCTAGAGTTCTAGGGGGCCAGACTGAAGCTTTCTTT.

This clonotype was picked up many times. The rearrangement uses TRBV5-1 and TRBJ1-5; 7 bases match TRBD1. The CDR3 runs to 15 residues. The trim removed 0 bases at V and 6 bases at J, leaving 6 bases unmatched. The germline CDR1 and CDR2 sequences are SGHRS and YFSETQ. The CDR3 DNA reads TGCGCCAGCAGCTTGGACGACAGGGAGACTCAGCCCCAGCATTTT. Amino acid sequence: CASSLDDRETQPQHF.

This clonotype was counted ten times or more. The chain couples TRBV6-1 to TRBJ2-5, with 9 bases that match TRBD2. CDR3 size: 16 residues. The V gene end was trimmed by 4 bases and the J gene end by 5 bases; junction bases not matched to a gene: 11. The germline V gene encodes CDR1 MNHNS and CDR2 SASEGT. CDR3 sequence: CASSVFSGSSGETQYF. As DNA, the CDR3 is TGTGCCAGCAGTGTGTTTAGCGGGAGTTCGGGGGAGACCCAGTACTTC.